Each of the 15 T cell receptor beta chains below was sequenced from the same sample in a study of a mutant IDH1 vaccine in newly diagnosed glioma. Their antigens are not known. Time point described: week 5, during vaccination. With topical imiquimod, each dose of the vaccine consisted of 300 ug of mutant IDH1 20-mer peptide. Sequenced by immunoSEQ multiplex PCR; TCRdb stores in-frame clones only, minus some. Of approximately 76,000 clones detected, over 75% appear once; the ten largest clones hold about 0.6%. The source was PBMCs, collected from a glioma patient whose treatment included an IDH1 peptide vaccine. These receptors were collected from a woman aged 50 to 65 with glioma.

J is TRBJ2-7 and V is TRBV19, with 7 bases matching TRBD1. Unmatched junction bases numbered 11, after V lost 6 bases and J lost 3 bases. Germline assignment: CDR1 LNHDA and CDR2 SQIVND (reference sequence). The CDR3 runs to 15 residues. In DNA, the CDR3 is TGTGCCAGTAGCACACCGGGACAGCCTATCTACGAGCAGTACTTC. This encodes CASSTPGQPIYEQYF.

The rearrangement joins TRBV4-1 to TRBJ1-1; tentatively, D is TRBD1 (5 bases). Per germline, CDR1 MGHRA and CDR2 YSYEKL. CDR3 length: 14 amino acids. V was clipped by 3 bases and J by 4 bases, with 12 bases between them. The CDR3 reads CASSHLGGSTEAFF. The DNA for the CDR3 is TGCGCCAGCAGCCATTTGGGGGGATCCACTGAAGCTTTCTTT.

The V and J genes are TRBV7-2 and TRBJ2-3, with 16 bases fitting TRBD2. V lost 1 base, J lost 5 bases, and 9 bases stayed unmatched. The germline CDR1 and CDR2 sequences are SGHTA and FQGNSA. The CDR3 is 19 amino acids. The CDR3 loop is CASSLGPGLAGGPLDTQYF. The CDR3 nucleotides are TGTGCCAGCAGCTTAGGCCCGGGACTAGCGGGAGGGCCATTAGATACGCAGTATTTT. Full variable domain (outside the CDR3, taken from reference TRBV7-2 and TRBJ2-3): GAGVSQSPSNKVTEKGKDVELRCDPISGHTALYWYRQSLGQGLEFLIYFQGNSAPDKSGLPSDRFSAERTGGSVSTLTIQRTQQEDSAVYLCASSLGPGLAGGPLDTQYFGPGTRLTVL.

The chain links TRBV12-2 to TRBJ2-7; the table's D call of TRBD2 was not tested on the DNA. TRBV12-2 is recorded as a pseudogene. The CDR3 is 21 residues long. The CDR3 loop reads CASRSKETRDKKERGSYEQYF. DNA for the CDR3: TGTGCAAGTCGCTCTAAGGAAACCCGGGACAAGAAGGAGCGGGGGTCCTACGAGCAGTACTTC.

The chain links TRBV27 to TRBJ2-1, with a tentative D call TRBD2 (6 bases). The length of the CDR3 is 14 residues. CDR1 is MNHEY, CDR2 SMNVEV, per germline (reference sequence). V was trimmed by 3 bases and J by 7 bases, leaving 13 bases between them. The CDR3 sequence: CASSFPGLLNEQFF. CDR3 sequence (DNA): TGTGCCAGCAGTTTTCCGGGACTTTTGAATGAGCAGTTCTTC.

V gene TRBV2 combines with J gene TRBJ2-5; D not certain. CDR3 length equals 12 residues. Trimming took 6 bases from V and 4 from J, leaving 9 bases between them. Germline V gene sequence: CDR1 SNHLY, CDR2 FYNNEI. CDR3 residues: CASRDRGETQYF. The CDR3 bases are TGTGCCAGCAGGGACCGAGGAGAGACCCAGTACTTC.

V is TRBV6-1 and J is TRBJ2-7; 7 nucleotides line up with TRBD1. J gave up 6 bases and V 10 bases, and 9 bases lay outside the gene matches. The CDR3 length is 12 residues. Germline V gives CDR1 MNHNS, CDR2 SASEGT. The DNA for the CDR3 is TGTGCCACCACATGGACAGGTACCGAGCAGTACTTC. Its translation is CATTWTGTEQYF.

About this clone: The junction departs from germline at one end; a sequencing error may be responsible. DNA of the CDR3: TGTGCTAGCAGCTTAGCGCACAGGGCGGGCACCGGGGAGCTGTTTTTT. Translated: CASSLAHRAGTGELFF. This chain connects TRBV7-7 to TRBJ2-2, with D maybe TRBD1 (6 bases). In germline, CDR1 is SSHAT, CDR2 FNYEAQ (reference sequence). There are 16 residues in the CDR3.

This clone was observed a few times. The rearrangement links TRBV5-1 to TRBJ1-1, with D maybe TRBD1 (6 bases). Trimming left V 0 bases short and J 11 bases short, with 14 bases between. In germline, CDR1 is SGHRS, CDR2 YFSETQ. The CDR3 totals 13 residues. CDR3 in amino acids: CASSLGGGAGAFF. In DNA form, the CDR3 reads TGCGCCAGCAGCTTGGGCGGGGGCGCTGGGGCTTTCTTT.

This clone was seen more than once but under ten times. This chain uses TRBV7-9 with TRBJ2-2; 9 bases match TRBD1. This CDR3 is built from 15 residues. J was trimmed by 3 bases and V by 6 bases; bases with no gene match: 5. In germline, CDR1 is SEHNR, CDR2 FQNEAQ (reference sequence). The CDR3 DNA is TGTGCCAGCAGTCTGGACAGGGGCTACACCGGGGAGCTGTTTTTT. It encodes CASSLDRGYTGELFF.

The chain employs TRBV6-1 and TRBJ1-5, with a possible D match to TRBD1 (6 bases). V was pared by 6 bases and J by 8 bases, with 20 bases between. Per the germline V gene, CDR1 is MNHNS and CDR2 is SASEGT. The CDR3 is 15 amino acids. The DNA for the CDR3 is TGTGCCAGCAGGTCGAGAGGGACACTCGATGAGCCCCAGCATTTT. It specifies CASRSRGTLDEPQHF.

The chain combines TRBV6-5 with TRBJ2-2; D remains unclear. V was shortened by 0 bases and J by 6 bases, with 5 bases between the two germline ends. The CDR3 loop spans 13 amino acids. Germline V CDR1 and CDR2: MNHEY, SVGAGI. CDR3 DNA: TGTGCCAGCAGTTACTCCCACCCCGGGGAGCTGTTTTTT. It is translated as CASSYSHPGELFF.

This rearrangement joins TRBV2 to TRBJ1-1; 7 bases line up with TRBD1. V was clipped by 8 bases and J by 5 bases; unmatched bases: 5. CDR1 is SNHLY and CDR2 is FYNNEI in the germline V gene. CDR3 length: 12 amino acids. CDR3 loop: CASLNRGTEAFF. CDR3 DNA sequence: TGTGCCAGCCTCAACAGGGGAACTGAAGCTTTCTTT.

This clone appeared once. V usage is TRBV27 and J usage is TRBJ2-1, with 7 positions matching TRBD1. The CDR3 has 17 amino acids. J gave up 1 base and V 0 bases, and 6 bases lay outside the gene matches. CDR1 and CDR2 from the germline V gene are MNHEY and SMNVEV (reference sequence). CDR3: CASSLSPGGFSYNEQFF. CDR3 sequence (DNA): TGTGCCAGCAGTTTATCCCCAGGGGGTTTTTCCTACAATGAGCAGTTCTTC.

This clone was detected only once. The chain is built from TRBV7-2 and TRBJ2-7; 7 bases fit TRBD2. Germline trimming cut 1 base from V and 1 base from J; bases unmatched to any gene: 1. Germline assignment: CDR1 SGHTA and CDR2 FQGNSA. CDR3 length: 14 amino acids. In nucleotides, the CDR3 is TGTGCCAGCAGCTTAGGGACTAGATCCTACGAGCAGTACTTC. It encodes CASSLGTRSYEQYF.